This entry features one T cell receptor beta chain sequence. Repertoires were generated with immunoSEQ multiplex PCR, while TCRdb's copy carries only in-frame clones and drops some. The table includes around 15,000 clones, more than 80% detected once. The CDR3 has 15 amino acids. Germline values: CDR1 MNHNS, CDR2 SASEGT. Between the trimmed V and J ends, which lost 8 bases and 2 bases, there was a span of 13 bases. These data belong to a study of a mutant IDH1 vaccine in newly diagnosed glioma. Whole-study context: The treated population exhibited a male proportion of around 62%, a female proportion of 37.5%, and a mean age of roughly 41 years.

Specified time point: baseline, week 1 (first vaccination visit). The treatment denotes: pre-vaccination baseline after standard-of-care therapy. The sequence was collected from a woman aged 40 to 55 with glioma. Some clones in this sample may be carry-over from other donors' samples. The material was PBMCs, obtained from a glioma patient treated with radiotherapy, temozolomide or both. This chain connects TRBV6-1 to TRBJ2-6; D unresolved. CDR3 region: CASEPPYPGANVLTF. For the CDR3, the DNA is TGTGCCAGCGAGCCTCCTTACCCTGGGGCCAACGTCCTGACTTTC.